The 22 T cell receptor beta chains listed next were all sequenced from one sample in a study of blood T cell repertoires in COVID-19. Measured with immunoSEQ multiplex PCR; TCRdb has only the in-frame clones, and not every one. The sample lists a few hundred thousand clones, 80% to 95% occurring once. Sequencing input: peripheral blood. The receptors derive from a woman aged 30 to 39 with COVID-19, enrolled during active disease.

The CDR3 DNA reads TGTGCCAGCAGCTTCCGGGTCGGAGGGGGGGGCAATCAGCCCCAGCATTTT. It is translated as CASSFRVGGGGNQPQHF. The chain uses TRBV5-6 and TRBJ1-5; perhaps TRBD1 as D (6 bases). The CDR3 runs to 17 residues. The germline V gene encodes CDR1 SGHDT and CDR2 YYEEEE. Trimming took 2 bases from V and 2 from J, leaving 17 bases between them. Full variable domain (outside the CDR3, taken from reference TRBV5-6 and TRBJ1-5): DAGVTQSPTHLIKTRGQQVTLRCSPKSGHDTVSWYQQALGQGPQFIFQYYEEEERQRGNFPDRFSGHQFPNYSSELNVNALLLGDSALYLCASSFRVGGGGNQPQHFGDGTRLSIL.

The rearrangement joins TRBV5-1 to TRBJ2-1, with 9 positions matching TRBD2. This CDR3 has 16 residues. Germline V gene sequence: CDR1 SGHRS, CDR2 YFSETQ. Losses at the gene ends were 4 bases for V and 1 base for J; bases not matched to a gene: 6. This CDR3 reads CASSLSGRGSYNEQFF. The CDR3 DNA is TGCGCCAGCAGCCTTAGCGGGAGAGGGTCCTACAATGAGCAGTTCTTC.

Concerning this clone: The junction and the germline gene differ at one end; a read error may be behind it. This chain uses TRBV7-7 with TRBJ2-5; the match to TRBD2 covers 8 bases. The CDR3 is 15 residues long. Germline CDR1 reads SSHAT; CDR2 reads FNYEAQ (reference sequence). CDR3 sequence: CASSLGGGPQETQYF. The CDR3 region has the DNA TGTGCTAGCAGCTTAGGCGGGGGGCCCCAAGAGACCCAGTACTTC.

The gene calls are TRBV6-5 and TRBJ2-3, with D unclear. Trimming took 6 bases from V and 7 from J, leaving 14 bases between them. Germline V gives CDR1 MNHEY, CDR2 SVGAGI. This CDR3 spans 13 amino acids. CDR3 nucleotide sequence: TGTGCCAGCAGCTCCCCAGAAGCGCATACGCAGTATTTT. It codes for CASSSPEAHTQYF.

The J gene is TRBJ1-4, the V gene TRBV6-6; 7 nucleotides match TRBD1. V trimming: 6 bases; J trimming: 6 bases; junction bases outside the gene matches: 10. This CDR3 region has 15 residues. From germline, CDR1 is MNHNY and CDR2 SVGAGI (reference sequence). The CDR3 DNA is TGTGCCAGCAGCCCAAGACAGGGAAGCGATGAAAAACTGTTTTTT. Its protein is CASSPRQGSDEKLFF.

This clone was seen just once. The chain couples TRBV9 to TRBJ2-1, with TRBD2 identical over 8 bases. CDR3 size: 15 residues. Trimming cost V 0 bases and J 9 bases; bases outside gene matches: 8. Germline assignment: CDR1 SGDLS and CDR2 YYNGEE. The CDR3 reads CASSVGSGSPGEQFF. CDR3 nucleotide sequence: TGTGCCAGCAGCGTAGGAAGCGGGAGCCCAGGTGAGCAGTTCTTC.

This chain joins TRBV4-1 and TRBJ1-6; TRBD1 aligns across 9 bases. CDR3 length equals 16 residues. Germline loops: CDR1 MGHRA, CDR2 YSYEKL. V lost 2 bases and J lost 6; bases outside the gene matches: 5. The CDR3 reads CASSQTPGQGNSPLHF. In DNA form, the CDR3 reads TGCGCCAGCAGCCAAACCCCGGGACAGGGTAATTCACCCCTCCACTTT.

The V and J genes are TRBV4-3 and TRBJ2-6, with no clear D. The CDR3 totals 15 residues. The V gene's germline CDR1 is LGHNA and CDR2 YSLEER. Deletions cut 1 base from V and 0 bases from J, with 4 bases between. The CDR3, as DNA: TGCGCCAGCAGCCAAGCACACTCTGGGGCCAACGTCCTGACTTTC. This gives the protein CASSQAHSGANVLTF.

V and J are TRBV5-1 and TRBJ2-7, with 12 positions matching TRBD2. The CDR3 contains 15 residues. The germline gives CDR1 SGHRS, CDR2 YFSETQ. The V gene end was trimmed by 4 bases and the J gene end by 3 bases; junction bases not matched to a gene: 5. DNA of the CDR3: TGCGCCAGCAGCGTCCGGACTAGCGGGAACTACGAGCAGTACTTC. As protein: CASSVRTSGNYEQYF.

The genes are TRBV3-1 (or the pseudogene TRBV3-2) and TRBJ2-1; D might be TRBD2 (5 bases). The CDR3 consists of 14 residues. Trimming cost V 3 bases and J 8 bases, with 14 bases left between them. Germline loops: CDR1 LGHDT, CDR2 YNNKEL (reference sequence). The DNA for the CDR3 is TGTGCCAGCAGCCAGGCTCTAGCCTCCGATGAGCAGTTCTTC. As protein: CASSQALASDEQFF.

The rearrangement uses TRBV10-1 and TRBJ1-1; the D gene is possibly TRBD1 (6 bases). Germline V gene data show CDR1 as WNHNN and CDR2 as SYGVQD (reference sequence). V was cut by 6 bases and J by 1 base, with 12 bases left in between. The CDR3 spans 14 residues. For the CDR3, the DNA is TGCGCCAGCAGGATAGGGGGAACGAACACTGAAGCTTTCTTT. This translates into CASRIGGTNTEAFF.

The rearrangement joins TRBV6-5 to TRBJ1-2; 7 bases line up with TRBD1. In germline, CDR1 is MNHEY, CDR2 SVGAGI. The length of the CDR3 is 14 residues. V was pared by 2 bases and J by 8 bases, with 8 bases of the junction left unmatched. CDR3 sequence (DNA): TGTGCCAGCAGTTACCCCGGACAGGTTGAAGGCTACACCTTC. Its protein product is CASSYPGQVEGYTF.

This clone was recorded once. The genes are TRBV18 and TRBJ2-7, with TRBD1 matching over 7 bases. The CDR3 has 13 amino acids. Germline CDR1 and CDR2: KGHSH and LQKENI. The junction had 5 bases not matched to a gene; V was cut back by 2 bases and J by 7 bases. CDR3: CASSPGQDSEQYF. As DNA, the CDR3 is TGTGCCAGCTCACCAGGACAGGATTCAGAGCAGTACTTC.

The chain employs TRBV11-2 and TRBJ2-5; the D gene is possibly TRBD2 (5 bases). Trimming shortened V by 0 bases and J by 5 bases, and 16 bases separated the two germline ends. Germline-derived CDR1 and CDR2 are SGHAT and FQNNGV. This CDR3 has 16 residues. The CDR3 coding sequence is TGTGCCAGCAGCTTAGATTCCGCAGGAGGAAGTGAGACCCAGTACTTC. It specifies CASSLDSAGGSETQYF.

This chain uses TRBV5-1 with TRBJ1-4, with D possibly being TRBD1 (5 bases). V was shortened by 0 bases and J by 6 bases, with 12 bases between the two germline ends. This CDR3 comprises 15 residues. CDR1 is SGHRS and CDR2 is YFSETQ in the germline V gene. The CDR3 DNA follows: TGCGCCAGCAGCTTGGCGGGGGATCCAGATGAAAAACTGTTTTTT. Its translation is CASSLAGDPDEKLFF.

The chain recombines TRBV21-1 with TRBJ2-1; whether TRBD2, the table's D call, matches the DNA was not checked. TRBV21-1 is marked as a pseudogene. The CDR3 contains 17 residues. CDR3 in DNA: TGTGCCAGCAGCAAAGTAAAACGGAGCGGGAGGTCAAGTGAGCAGTTCTTC. This translates into CASSKVKRSGRSSEQFF.

The chain combines TRBV11-1 with TRBJ2-3; no definite D call. Germline V gene lookup returns CDR1 SGHAT and CDR2 FQDESV (reference sequence). Trimming took 5 bases from V and 2 from J, leaving 14 bases between them. This CDR3 is 15 amino acids long. The CDR3 sequence is CASSISVAPTDTQYF. The CDR3 DNA reads TGTGCCAGCAGCATTTCTGTAGCCCCCACAGATACGCAGTATTTT.

This clone was picked up one time. This rearrangement joins TRBV28 to TRBJ1-5; D is possibly TRBD1 (5 bases). V was clipped by 6 bases and J by 1 base, with 13 bases between them. CDR1 and CDR2 (germline): MDHEN, SYDVKM. The CDR3 length is 15 residues. The CDR3 protein is CASRVWGESNQPQHF. The CDR3 nucleotides are TGTGCCAGCAGGGTCTGGGGGGAGAGCAATCAGCCCCAGCATTTT.

V is TRBV9 and J is TRBJ1-3; 8 bases line up with TRBD1. In germline, CDR1 is SGDLS, CDR2 YYNGEE. The CDR3 covers 17 residues. The V and J ends lost 0 bases and 1 base, in that order; junction bases with no gene match: 6. Here the CDR3 reads CASSVAITGGSGNTIYF. In DNA, the CDR3 is TGTGCCAGCAGCGTAGCTATAACAGGGGGTTCTGGAAACACCATATATTTT.

This clone occurred once. The genes are TRBV19 and TRBJ1-5, with 7 bases lining up with TRBD1. The J segment lost 6 bases and the V segment lost 9 bases, leaving 8 bases of the junction unmatched. Germline loops: CDR1 LNHDA, CDR2 SQIVND (reference sequence). The CDR3 has 13 amino acids. The CDR3 DNA reads TGTGCCAGCGCTCAGGGGGTGGGTCAGCCCCAGCATTTT. Translation: CASAQGVGQPQHF.

This chain joins TRBV6-5 and TRBJ2-5; 9 nucleotides align to TRBD2. The CDR3 spans 14 residues. V lost 7 bases to trimming and J lost 0 bases; unmatched junction nucleotides: 3. Per germline, CDR1 MNHEY and CDR2 SVGAGI. In DNA, the CDR3 is TGTGCCAGCAACCTAGCGGGAAACCAAGAGACCCAGTACTTC. Its protein is CASNLAGNQETQYF.

J is TRBJ2-5 and V is TRBV6-5; D may be TRBD1 (6 bases). Between the trimmed V and J ends, which lost 2 bases and 3 bases, there was a span of 13 bases. Germline CDR1 and CDR2: MNHEY and SVGAGI. The CDR3 runs to 15 residues. CDR3 sequence (DNA): TGTGCCAGCAGTTACACACTGGACAGAGAAGAGACCCAGTACTTC. It yields the protein CASSYTLDREETQYF.